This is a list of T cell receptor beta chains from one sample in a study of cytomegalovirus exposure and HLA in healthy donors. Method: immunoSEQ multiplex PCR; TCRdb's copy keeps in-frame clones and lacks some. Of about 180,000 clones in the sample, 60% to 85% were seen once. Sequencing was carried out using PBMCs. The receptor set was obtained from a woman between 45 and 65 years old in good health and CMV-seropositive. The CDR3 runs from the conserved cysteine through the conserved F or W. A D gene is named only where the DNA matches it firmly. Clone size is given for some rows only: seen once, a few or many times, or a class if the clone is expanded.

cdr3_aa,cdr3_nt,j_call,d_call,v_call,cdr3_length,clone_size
CASSELPGMTEAFF,TGTGCCAGCAGTGAGTTGCCAGGGATGACTGAAGCTTTCTTT,TRBJ1-1,.,TRBV6-1,14,.
CASSRATGGALTGELFF,TGTGCCAGCAGTCGGGCTACAGGGGGCGCGCTCACCGGGGAGCTGTTTTTT,TRBJ2-2,TRBD1,TRBV28,17,.
CASSARGGEYTEAFF,TGTGCCAGCAGCGCCCGGGGGGGGGAGTACACTGAAGCTTTCTTT,TRBJ1-1,.,TRBV7-2,15,.
CASSSGTGGLDEQFF,TGTGCCAGCAGCTCCGGGACAGGGGGCTTGGATGAGCAGTTCTTC,TRBJ2-1,TRBD1,TRBV5-4,15,once
CASKIRGTDTQYF,TGTGCCAGCAAAATTCGGGGCACAGATACGCAGTATTTT,TRBJ2-3,.,TRBV28,13,.
CASSLGLGAEAFF,TGTGCCAGCAGTTTAGGCCTGGGCGCTGAAGCTTTCTTT,TRBJ1-1,.,TRBV28,13,few
CASSIGRLAGITDTQYF,TGTGCCAGTAGTATTGGAAGACTAGCGGGGATTACAGATACGCAGTATTTT,TRBJ2-3,TRBD2,TRBV19,17,.
CASGRQGPFYGYTF,TGTGCCAGCGGTCGGCAGGGGCCGTTCTATGGCTACACCTTC,TRBJ1-2,.,TRBV9,14,.
CASSPQVGQASTGELFF,TGTGCCAGCTCACCACAAGTAGGACAGGCCTCTACCGGGGAGCTGTTTTTT,TRBJ2-2,TRBD1,TRBV18,17,.
CASSTSGTSDLQQYF,TGTGCCAGCAGCACCTCGGGGACTAGCGACCTCCAGCAGTACTTC,TRBJ2-7,TRBD2,TRBV5-6,15,.
CASSRWGDLNQPQHF,TGTGCCAGTAGCCGTTGGGGGGACCTCAATCAGCCCCAGCATTTT,TRBJ1-5,.,TRBV19,15,.
CAWSLGLAGADTQYF,TGTGCCTGGAGTCTGGGACTAGCGGGAGCAGATACGCAGTATTTT,TRBJ2-3,TRBD2,TRBV30,15,.
CAWGRDNYSPLHF,TGTGCCTGGGGGAGGGACAATTATTCACCCCTCCACTTT,TRBJ1-6,.,TRBV30,13,.
CASSRGAGDTQYF,TGTGCCAGTAGTCGGGGGGCGGGAGATACGCAGTATTTT,TRBJ2-3,.,TRBV19,13,.
CASSYSDSLVTQYF,TGTGCCAGCAGTTACTCGGACAGCCTCGTTACGCAGTATTTT,TRBJ2-3,.,TRBV6-6,14,.
CASSLVVGQGINEQFF,TGTGCCAGCAGCTTGGTTGTAGGACAGGGCATTAATGAGCAGTTCTTC,TRBJ2-1,TRBD1,TRBV5-4,16,once
CASTSGGGSGNTIYF,TGCGCCAGCACCTCCGGCGGGGGGTCTGGAAACACCATATATTTT,TRBJ1-3,.,TRBV5-1,15,.
CASSLPGDGRNSQYF,TGTGCCAGCAGTTTACCGGGGGATGGTAGAAACAGTCAGTACTTC,TRBJ2-4,.,TRBV28,15,.
CASSPRANSPLHF,TGTGCCAGCTCACCACGGGCCAATTCACCCCTCCACTTT,TRBJ1-6,.,TRBV18,13,once
CASRGAHYGYTF,TGTGCCAGCAGGGGCGCACACTATGGCTACACCTTC,TRBJ1-2,.,TRBV6-5,12,.
CASSKTGVGRRSNHGYTF,TGTGCCAGTAGTAAAACAGGGGTAGGGCGTAGGTCCAATCATGGCTACACCTTC,TRBJ1-2,TRBD1,TRBV19,18,few
CASTGRRRHTMNTEAFF,TGTGCCAGTACAGGCAGACGGCGGCATACGATGAACACTGAAGCTTTCTTT,TRBJ1-1,.,TRBV2,17,few
CASSEIETLGPQHF,TGTGCCAGCAGTGAAATAGAAACACTAGGGCCCCAGCATTTT,TRBJ1-5,.,TRBV6-1,14,once
CASRAQGARETQYF,TGTGCCAGCAGGGCTCAGGGGGCGCGGGAGACCCAGTACTTC,TRBJ2-5,TRBD1,TRBV2,14,.
CASSFRGGETQYF,TGTGCCAGCAGCTTTAGGGGGGGAGAGACCCAGTACTTC,TRBJ2-5,.,TRBV5-8,13,.
CASLARPRTVGETQYF,TGTGCCAGCCTGGCACGCCCGCGGACAGTTGGCGAGACCCAGTACTTC,TRBJ2-5,.,TRBV2,16,once
CAISESGGKNTGELFF,TGTGCCATCAGTGAGTCGGGGGGGAAGAACACCGGGGAGCTGTTTTTT,TRBJ2-2,TRBD2,TRBV10-3,16,.
CASSLAGTGGYGYTF,TGTGCCAGCAGCTTAGCCGGGACAGGGGGCTATGGCTACACCTTC,TRBJ1-2,TRBD1,TRBV7-2,15,.
CASSFGEFETQYF,TGCGCCAGCAGCTTCGGGGAATTCGAGACCCAGTACTTC,TRBJ2-5,.,TRBV5-1,13,few
CASSLGGGGVTDTQYF,TGTGCCAGCAGCTTAGGAGGGGGGGGCGTGACAGATACGCAGTATTTT,TRBJ2-3,.,TRBV7-9,16,few
CAWSVGGSGANVLTF,TGTGCCTGGAGTGTGGGGGGCTCTGGGGCCAACGTCCTGACTTTC,TRBJ2-6,.,TRBV30,15,.
CASSPAAGELFF,TGTGCCAGCTCACCAGCGGCCGGGGAGCTGTTTTTT,TRBJ2-2,.,TRBV18,12,.
CASSLGLAGGEQYF,TGCGCCAGCAGCTTGGGGCTAGCGGGGGGCGAGCAGTACTTC,TRBJ2-7,TRBD2,TRBV5-1,14,.
CASSLDRAYTDTQYF,TGTGCCAGCAGTTTGGACAGGGCTTACACAGATACGCAGTATTTT,TRBJ2-3,TRBD1,TRBV27,15,.
CASSQTPGVQEAQYF,TGCGCCAGCAGCCAAACACCTGGCGTCCAAGAGGCCCAGTACTTC,TRBJ2-5,.,TRBV4-3,15,.
CASSQGTSGNYNEQFF,TGCGCCAGCAGCCAAGGCACTAGCGGGAACTACAATGAGCAGTTCTTC,TRBJ2-1,TRBD2,TRBV4-3,16,.
CASSPSPGVGNTIYF,TGTGCCAGCTCACCTTCTCCCGGGGTTGGAAACACCATATATTTT,TRBJ1-3,.,TRBV18,15,once
CAWSIRSTEEKLFF,TGTGCCTGGAGTATCAGATCCACGGAGGAAAAACTGTTTTTT,TRBJ1-4,.,TRBV30,14,.
CAIRGQGASGANVLTF,TGTGCCATCAGGGGACAGGGGGCGTCTGGGGCCAACGTCCTGACTTTC,TRBJ2-6,TRBD1,TRBV10-3,16,.
CASSLGSAGRAYEQYF,TGTGCCAGCAGCTTAGGCTCAGCGGGGCGAGCCTACGAGCAGTACTTC,TRBJ2-7,TRBD2,TRBV11-2,16,.
CASSEGRERAFF,TGTGCCAGCAGTGAAGGCAGGGAACGAGCTTTCTTT,TRBJ1-1,.,TRBV6-1,12,.
CASSPSGVGTDTQYF,TGTGCCAGCTCACCATCAGGGGTTGGCACAGATACGCAGTATTTT,TRBJ2-3,.,TRBV18,15,.